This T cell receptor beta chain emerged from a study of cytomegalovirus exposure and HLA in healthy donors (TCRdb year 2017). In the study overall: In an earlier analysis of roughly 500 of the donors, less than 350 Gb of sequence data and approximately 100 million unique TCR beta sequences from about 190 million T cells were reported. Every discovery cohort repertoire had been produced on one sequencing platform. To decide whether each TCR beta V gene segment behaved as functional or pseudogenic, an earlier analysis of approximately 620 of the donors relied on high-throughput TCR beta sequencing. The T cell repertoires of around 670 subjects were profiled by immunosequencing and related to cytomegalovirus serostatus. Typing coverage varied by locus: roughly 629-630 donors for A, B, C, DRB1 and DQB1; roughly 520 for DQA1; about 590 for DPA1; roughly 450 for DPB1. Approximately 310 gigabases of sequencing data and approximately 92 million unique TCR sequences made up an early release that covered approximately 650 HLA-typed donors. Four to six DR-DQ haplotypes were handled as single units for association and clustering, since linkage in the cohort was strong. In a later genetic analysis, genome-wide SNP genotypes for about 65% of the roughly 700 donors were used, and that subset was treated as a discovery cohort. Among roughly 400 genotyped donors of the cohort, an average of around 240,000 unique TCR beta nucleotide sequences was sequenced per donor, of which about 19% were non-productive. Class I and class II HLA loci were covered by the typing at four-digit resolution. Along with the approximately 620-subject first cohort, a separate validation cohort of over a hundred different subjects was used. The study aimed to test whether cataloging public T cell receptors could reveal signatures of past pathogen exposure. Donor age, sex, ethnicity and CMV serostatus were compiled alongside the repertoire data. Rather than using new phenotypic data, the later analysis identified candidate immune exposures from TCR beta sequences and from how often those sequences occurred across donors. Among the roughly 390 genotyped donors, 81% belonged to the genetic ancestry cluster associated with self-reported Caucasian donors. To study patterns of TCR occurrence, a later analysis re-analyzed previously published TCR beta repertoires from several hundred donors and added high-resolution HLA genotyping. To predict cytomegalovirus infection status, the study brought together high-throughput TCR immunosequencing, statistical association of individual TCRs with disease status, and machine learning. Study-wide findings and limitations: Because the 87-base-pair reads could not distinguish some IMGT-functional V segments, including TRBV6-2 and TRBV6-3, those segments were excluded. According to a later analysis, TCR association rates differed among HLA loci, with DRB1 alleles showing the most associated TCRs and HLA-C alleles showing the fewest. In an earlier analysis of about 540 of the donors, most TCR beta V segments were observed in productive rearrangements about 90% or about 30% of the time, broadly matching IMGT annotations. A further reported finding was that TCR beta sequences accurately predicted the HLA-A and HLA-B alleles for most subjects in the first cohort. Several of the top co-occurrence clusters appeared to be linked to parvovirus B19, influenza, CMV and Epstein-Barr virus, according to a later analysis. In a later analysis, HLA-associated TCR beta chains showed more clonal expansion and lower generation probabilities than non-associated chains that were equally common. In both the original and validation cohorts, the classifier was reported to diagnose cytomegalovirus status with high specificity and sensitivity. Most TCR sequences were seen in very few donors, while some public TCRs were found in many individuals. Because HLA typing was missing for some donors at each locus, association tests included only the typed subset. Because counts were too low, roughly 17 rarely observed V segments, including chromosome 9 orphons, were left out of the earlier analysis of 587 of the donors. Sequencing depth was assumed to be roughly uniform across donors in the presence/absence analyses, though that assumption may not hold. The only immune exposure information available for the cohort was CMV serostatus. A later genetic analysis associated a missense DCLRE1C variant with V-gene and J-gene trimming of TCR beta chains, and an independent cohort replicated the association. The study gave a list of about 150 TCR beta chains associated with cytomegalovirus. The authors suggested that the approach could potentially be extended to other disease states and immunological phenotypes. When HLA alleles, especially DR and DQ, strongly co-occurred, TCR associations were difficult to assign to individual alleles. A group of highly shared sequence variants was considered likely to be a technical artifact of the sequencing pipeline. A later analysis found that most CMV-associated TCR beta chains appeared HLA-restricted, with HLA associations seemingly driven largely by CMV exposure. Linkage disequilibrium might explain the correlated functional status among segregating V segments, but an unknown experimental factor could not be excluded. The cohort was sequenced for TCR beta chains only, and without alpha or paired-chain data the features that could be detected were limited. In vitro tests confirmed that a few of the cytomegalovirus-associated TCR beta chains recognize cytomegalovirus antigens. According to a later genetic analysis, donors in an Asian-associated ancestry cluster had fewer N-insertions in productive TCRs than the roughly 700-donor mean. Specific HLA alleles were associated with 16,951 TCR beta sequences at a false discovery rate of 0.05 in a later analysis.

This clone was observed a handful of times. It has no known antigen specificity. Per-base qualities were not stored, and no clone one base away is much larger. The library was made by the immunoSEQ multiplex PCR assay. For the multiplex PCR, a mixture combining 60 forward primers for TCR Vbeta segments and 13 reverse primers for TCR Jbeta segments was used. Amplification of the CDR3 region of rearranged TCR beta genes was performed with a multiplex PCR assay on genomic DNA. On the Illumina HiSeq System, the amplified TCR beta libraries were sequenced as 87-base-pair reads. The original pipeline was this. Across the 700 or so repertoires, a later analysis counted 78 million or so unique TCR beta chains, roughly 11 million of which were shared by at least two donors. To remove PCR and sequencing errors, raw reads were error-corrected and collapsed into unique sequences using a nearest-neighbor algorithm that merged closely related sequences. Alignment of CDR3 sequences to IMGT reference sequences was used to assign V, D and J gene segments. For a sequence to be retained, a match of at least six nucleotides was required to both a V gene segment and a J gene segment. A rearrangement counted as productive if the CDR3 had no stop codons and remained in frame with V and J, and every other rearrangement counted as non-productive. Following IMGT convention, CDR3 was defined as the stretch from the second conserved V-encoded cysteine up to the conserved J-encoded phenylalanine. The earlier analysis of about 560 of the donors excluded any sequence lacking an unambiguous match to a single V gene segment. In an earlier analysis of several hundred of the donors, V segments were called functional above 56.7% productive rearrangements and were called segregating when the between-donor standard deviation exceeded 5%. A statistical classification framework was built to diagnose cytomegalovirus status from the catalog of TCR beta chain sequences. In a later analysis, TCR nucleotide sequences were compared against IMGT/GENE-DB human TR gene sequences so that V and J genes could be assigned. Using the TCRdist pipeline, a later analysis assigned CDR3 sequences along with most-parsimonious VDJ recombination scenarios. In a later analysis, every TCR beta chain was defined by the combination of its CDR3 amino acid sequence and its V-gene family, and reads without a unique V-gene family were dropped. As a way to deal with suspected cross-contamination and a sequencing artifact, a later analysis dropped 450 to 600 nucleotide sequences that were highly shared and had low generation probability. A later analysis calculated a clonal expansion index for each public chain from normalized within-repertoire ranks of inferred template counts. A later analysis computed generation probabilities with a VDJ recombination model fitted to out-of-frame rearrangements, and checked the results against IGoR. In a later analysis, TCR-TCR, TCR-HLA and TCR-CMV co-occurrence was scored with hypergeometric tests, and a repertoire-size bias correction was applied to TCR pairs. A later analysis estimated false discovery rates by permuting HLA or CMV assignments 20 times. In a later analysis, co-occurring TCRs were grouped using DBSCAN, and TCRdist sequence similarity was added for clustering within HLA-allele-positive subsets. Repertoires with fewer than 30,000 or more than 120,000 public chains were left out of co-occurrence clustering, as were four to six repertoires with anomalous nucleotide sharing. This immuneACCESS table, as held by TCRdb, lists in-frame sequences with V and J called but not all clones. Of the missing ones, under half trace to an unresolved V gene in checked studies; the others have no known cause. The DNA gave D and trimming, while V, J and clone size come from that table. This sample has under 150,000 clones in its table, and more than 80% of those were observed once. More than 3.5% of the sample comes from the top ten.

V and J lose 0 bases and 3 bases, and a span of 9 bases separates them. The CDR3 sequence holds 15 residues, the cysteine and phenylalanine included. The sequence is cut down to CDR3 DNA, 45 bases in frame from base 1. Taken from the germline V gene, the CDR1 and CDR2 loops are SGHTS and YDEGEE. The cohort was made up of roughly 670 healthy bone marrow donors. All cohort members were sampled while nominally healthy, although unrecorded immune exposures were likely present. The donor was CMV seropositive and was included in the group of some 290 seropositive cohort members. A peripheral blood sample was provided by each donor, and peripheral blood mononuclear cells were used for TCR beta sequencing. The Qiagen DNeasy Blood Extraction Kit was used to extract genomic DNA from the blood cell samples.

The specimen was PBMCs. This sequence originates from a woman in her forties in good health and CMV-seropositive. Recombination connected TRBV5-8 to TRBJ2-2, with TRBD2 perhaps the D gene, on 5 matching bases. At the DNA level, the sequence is TGTGCCAGCAGCTTGGGAGGGAGCTACACCGGGGAGCTGTTTTTT. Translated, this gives CASSLGGSYTGELFF.